This TCR beta chain was captured by sequencing in a study of early T cells in non-severe SARS-CoV-2 infection. TCRdb re-analysed the 5' RACE reads in MiXCR, keeping a single row per CDR3 protein. The sample lists some 82,000 distinct CDR3 sequences; less than 15% were seen once. Trimming at V came to 7 bases and at J to 4 bases, leaving 6 bases not matched to a gene. The CDR3 is 13 amino acids. Germline CDR1 reads DFQATT; CDR2 reads SNEGSKA (reference sequence). The table lists this clonotype with a few counts. The rearrangement links TRBV20-1 to TRBJ2-5, with 10 bases matching TRBD1. The material sequenced was whole blood, taken at baseline. The receptor was isolated from an adult who was a healthcare worker with PCR-confirmed SARS-CoV-2 infection or an uninfected control (not recorded which). CDR3 region: CSGDRGRRETQYF. The CDR3 coding sequence is TGCAGTGGGGACAGGGGACGACGAGAGACCCAGTACTTC.